This TCR beta chain comes out of a study of cytomegalovirus exposure and HLA in healthy donors. There are 17 residues in the CDR3. Germline CDR1 and CDR2: MRHNA and SNTAGT. The ends lost 0 bases at V and 7 bases at J; junction bases unmatched: 4. Primers: 60 Vbeta forward and 13 Jbeta reverse. Here immunoSEQ multiplex PCR was the method, and the copy in TCRdb shows in-frame clones only, minus some. The data show roughly 99,000 clones, over 75% seen once. Study results and caveats: Immune exposure was documented only through CMV serostatus. There were under 200 TCR beta chains listed as cytomegalovirus-associated. Later analysis placed DRB1 highest and HLA-C lowest in TCR association rates, which differed by HLA locus. Within an earlier analysis, most TCR beta V segments proved productive either about 90% or about 30% of the time.

With regard to this clone: What it recognizes is unknown.

V and J are TRBV6-4 and TRBJ2-2; 14 bases match TRBD2. The material sequenced was PBMCs. This TCR was recovered from a male donor in good health and CMV-seronegative. CDR3 DNA sequence: TGTGCCAGCAGTGACTCGGGACTAGCGGGAGATCTCGGGGAGCTGTTTTTT. Encoded protein: CASSDSGLAGDLGELFF.